This TCR beta chain came from a study of T cell responses to AZD1222 COVID-19 vaccine. Overall study results and limits: Receipt of two AZD1222 doses was followed by a rise in Spike-specific TCR breadth and depth. Unmutated variant regions are reportedly the target of nearly half of TCRs that are spike-specific.

With respect to this clone: Its antigen is currently unknown.

V trimming: 5 bases; J trimming: 4 bases; junction bases outside the gene matches: 5. The germline V gene has CDR1 LNHNV and CDR2 YYDKDF (reference sequence). CDR3 length: 13 amino acids. TCRdb's copy holds only in-frame clones and misses some; the assay was immunoSEQ multiplex PCR. The profile shows more than 95,000 clones, roughly 85% of them singletons. The sequence came from an adult in good health. The specimen was peripheral blood, collected on day 0 of MenACWY control vaccination. The V and J genes are TRBV15 and TRBJ2-7, with 7 bases aligning to TRBD2. The CDR3 loop is CATSHLRGYEQYF. DNA of the CDR3: TGTGCCACCAGCCATTTGCGGGGGTACGAGCAGTACTTC. The whole variable domain, filled in from reference TRBV15 and TRBJ2-7, reads DAMVIQNPRYQVTQFGKPVTLSCSQTLNHNVMYWYQQKSSQAPKLLFHYYDKDFNNEADTPDNFQSRRPNTSFCFLDIRSPGLGDTAMYLCATSHLRGYEQYFGPGTRLTVT.